The rows below give T cell receptor beta chains drawn from one sample of a study of blood T cell repertoires in COVID-19. Produced via immunoSEQ multiplex PCR; TCRdb's table is partial and in-frame only. The repertoire holds roughly 57,000 clones, with 80% to 90% as singletons. The sequencing sample was made of peripheral blood. The receptor set was obtained from a human donor in a cohort sampled during active COVID-19. The CDR3 runs from the conserved cysteine through the conserved F or W. A D gene is named only where the DNA matches it firmly. Not every row has a clone size; where given, it reads once, few, many or a size class.

v_gene: TRBV3-1/TRBV3-2
abundance: once
j_gene: TRBJ1-2
d_gene: .
CDR3aa: CASSHQGLTGYGYTF
CDR3nt: TGTGCCAGCAGCCACCAGGGGCTGACTGGCTATGGCTACACCTTC

v_gene: TRBV6-2/TRBV6-3
abundance: .
j_gene: TRBJ2-5
d_gene: TRBD2
CDR3aa: CASSYLTSGHQETQYF
CDR3nt: TGTGCCAGCAGTTACCTGACTAGCGGGCACCAAGAGACCCAGTACTTC

v_gene: TRBV7-8
abundance: .
j_gene: TRBJ2-7
d_gene: .
CDR3aa: CASSFRLGPYEQYF
CDR3nt: TGTGCCAGCAGCTTCCGACTAGGTCCCTACGAGCAGTACTTC

v_gene: TRBV6-6
abundance: .
j_gene: TRBJ1-1
d_gene: TRBD1
CDR3aa: CASSYNSGQGWAFF
CDR3nt: TGTGCCAGCAGTTACAACTCCGGACAGGGGTGGGCTTTCTTT

v_gene: TRBV30
abundance: .
j_gene: TRBJ2-7
d_gene: .
CDR3aa: CAWSQNHEQYF
CDR3nt: TGTGCCTGGAGTCAGAATCACGAGCAGTACTTC

v_gene: TRBV5-6
abundance: .
j_gene: TRBJ2-5
d_gene: .
CDR3aa: CASSLEGETQYF
CDR3nt: TGTGCCAGCAGCCTGGAGGGGGAGACCCAGTACTTC

v_gene: TRBV7-9
abundance: .
j_gene: TRBJ2-5
d_gene: .
CDR3aa: CASSLDAGVVGETQYF
CDR3nt: TGTGCCAGCAGCTTAGACGCAGGGGTGGTTGGAGAGACCCAGTACTTC

v_gene: TRBV6-2/TRBV6-3
abundance: .
j_gene: TRBJ2-3
d_gene: .
CDR3aa: CASSYGDPRGADTQYF
CDR3nt: TGTGCCAGCAGTTACGGGGATCCCCGGGGTGCAGATACGCAGTATTTT

v_gene: TRBV7-6
abundance: .
j_gene: TRBJ2-7
d_gene: TRBD1
CDR3aa: CASSSTIGTAYEQYF
CDR3nt: TGTGCCAGCAGCTCAACAATCGGGACAGCCTACGAGCAGTACTTC

v_gene: TRBV5-5
abundance: .
j_gene: TRBJ1-1
d_gene: TRBD1
CDR3aa: CASSLAGTGGNTAFF
CDR3nt: TGTGCCAGCAGCTTAGCCGGGACAGGGGGCAACACAGCTTTCTTT

v_gene: TRBV30
abundance: .
j_gene: TRBJ2-5
d_gene: .
CDR3aa: CAWTFQHGQEAQYF
CDR3nt: TGTGCCTGGACGTTCCAGCACGGCCAAGAGGCCCAGTACTTC

v_gene: TRBV19
abundance: .
j_gene: TRBJ1-6
d_gene: TRBD1
CDR3aa: CASSRDRVMLLDSPLHF
CDR3nt: TGTGCCAGTAGTAGGGACAGGGTTATGCTTTTGGATTCACCCCTCCACTTT

v_gene: TRBV28
abundance: .
j_gene: TRBJ2-7
d_gene: .
CDR3aa: CASSFSRYEQYF
CDR3nt: TGTGCCAGCAGTTTTTCCCGCTACGAGCAGTACTTC

v_gene: TRBV14
abundance: .
j_gene: TRBJ2-7
d_gene: TRBD2
CDR3aa: CASSQELGRGLWEQYF
CDR3nt: TGTGCCAGCAGCCAAGAATTAGGGAGGGGTCTCTGGGAGCAGTACTTC

v_gene: TRBV3-1/TRBV3-2
abundance: once
j_gene: TRBJ1-2
d_gene: TRBD1
CDR3aa: CASSQEEGQGGGYTF
CDR3nt: TGTGCCAGCAGCCAAGAAGAAGGACAGGGTGGCGGCTACACCTTC

v_gene: TRBV7-3
abundance: .
j_gene: TRBJ2-2
d_gene: TRBD1
CDR3aa: CASSPRQGGGSNTGELFF
CDR3nt: TGTGCCAGCAGCCCGCGACAGGGGGGAGGTAGCAACACCGGGGAGCTGTTTTTT

v_gene: TRBV9
abundance: .
j_gene: TRBJ2-7
d_gene: TRBD2
CDR3aa: CASNPAGGPSEQYF
CDR3nt: TGTGCCAGCAACCCGGCGGGGGGGCCCTCCGAGCAGTACTTC

v_gene: TRBV7-2
abundance: .
j_gene: TRBJ1-1
d_gene: .
CDR3aa: CASSFAWQGTTEAFF
CDR3nt: TGTGCCAGCAGCTTCGCCTGGCAGGGGACCACTGAAGCTTTCTTT

v_gene: TRBV28
abundance: .
j_gene: TRBJ2-7
d_gene: TRBD1
CDR3aa: CASSRTGTGGVQYF
CDR3nt: TGTGCCAGCAGCCGAACAGGGACAGGGGGTGTGCAGTACTTC

v_gene: TRBV19
abundance: .
j_gene: TRBJ2-1
d_gene: TRBD2
CDR3aa: CASKRSGGRHNEQFF
CDR3nt: TGTGCCAGTAAAAGAAGCGGGGGGCGCCACAATGAGCAGTTCTTC

v_gene: TRBV27
abundance: .
j_gene: TRBJ2-2
d_gene: TRBD1
CDR3aa: CASSLKGAAGELFF
CDR3nt: TGTGCCAGCAGTTTGAAGGGGGCGGCCGGGGAGCTGTTTTTT

v_gene: TRBV6-5
abundance: .
j_gene: TRBJ1-1
d_gene: TRBD1
CDR3aa: CASSFPGQGNTEAFF
CDR3nt: TGTGCCAGCAGTTTCCCGGGACAGGGGAACACTGAAGCTTTCTTT

v_gene: TRBV6-2/TRBV6-3
abundance: .
j_gene: TRBJ2-3
d_gene: .
CDR3aa: CASSRREGPDTQYF
CDR3nt: TGTGCCAGCAGCCGTCGAGAGGGCCCAGATACGCAGTATTTT

v_gene: TRBV19
abundance: .
j_gene: TRBJ1-5
d_gene: .
CDR3aa: CASSSGTRSNQPQHF
CDR3nt: TGTGCCAGTAGTTCCGGGACACGTAGCAATCAGCCCCAGCATTTT

v_gene: TRBV19
abundance: .
j_gene: TRBJ1-2
d_gene: .
CDR3aa: CASIKTGNTPGYTF
CDR3nt: TGTGCCAGTATTAAGACCGGGAACACTCCGGGCTACACCTTC

v_gene: TRBV6-5
abundance: few
j_gene: TRBJ1-2
d_gene: .
CDR3aa: CASSLTGGTYGYTF
CDR3nt: TGTGCCAGCTCCCTCACAGGAGGGACCTATGGCTACACCTTC

v_gene: TRBV5-1
abundance: .
j_gene: TRBJ2-2
d_gene: .
CDR3aa: CASSATLGSGELFF
CDR3nt: TGCGCCAGCAGCGCAACCCTGGGCTCCGGGGAGCTGTTTTTT

v_gene: TRBV19
abundance: .
j_gene: TRBJ1-2
d_gene: TRBD1
CDR3aa: CASSLDTGVRYGYTF
CDR3nt: TGTGCCAGTAGCCTCGACACAGGGGTTCGTTATGGCTACACCTTC

v_gene: TRBV12-3/TRBV12-4
abundance: .
j_gene: TRBJ1-2
d_gene: .
CDR3aa: CASSLQINYGYTF
CDR3nt: TGTGCCAGCAGCCTACAGATTAACTATGGCTACACCTTC

v_gene: TRBV6-5
abundance: .
j_gene: TRBJ1-2
d_gene: TRBD1
CDR3aa: CASSYSKGATYGYTF
CDR3nt: TGTGCCAGCAGTTACTCAAAGGGGGCGACGTATGGCTACACCTTC

v_gene: TRBV9
abundance: .
j_gene: TRBJ2-1
d_gene: TRBD2
CDR3aa: CASSSFGGGRDEQFF
CDR3nt: TGTGCCAGCAGCTCCTTCGGCGGGGGGCGGGATGAGCAGTTCTTC

v_gene: TRBV24-1
abundance: .
j_gene: TRBJ2-7
d_gene: .
CDR3aa: CATSGGESDYEQYF
CDR3nt: TGTGCCACCAGTGGGGGCGAGTCAGACTACGAGCAGTACTTC

v_gene: TRBV2
abundance: .
j_gene: TRBJ1-6
d_gene: TRBD1
CDR3aa: CAKTTGVNVNSPLHF
CDR3nt: TGTGCCAAAACCACAGGGGTTAATGTTAATTCACCCCTCCACTTT

v_gene: TRBV25-1
abundance: .
j_gene: TRBJ2-3
d_gene: TRBD1
CDR3aa: CASSESHRGKSTQYF
CDR3nt: TGTGCCAGCAGTGAAAGTCACAGGGGCAAGAGTACGCAGTATTTT

v_gene: TRBV6-2/TRBV6-3
abundance: .
j_gene: TRBJ1-2
d_gene: .
CDR3aa: CASSYPQGSSYGYTF
CDR3nt: TGTGCCAGCAGTTACCCCCAGGGCAGCAGCTATGGCTACACCTTC

v_gene: TRBV7-2
abundance: .
j_gene: TRBJ2-7
d_gene: .
CDR3aa: CASSLEYEQYF
CDR3nt: TGTGCCAGCAGCCTCGAGTACGAGCAGTACTTC

v_gene: TRBV4-1
abundance: .
j_gene: TRBJ2-2
d_gene: .
CDR3aa: CASRGTGELFF
CDR3nt: TGCGCCAGCCGGGGAACCGGGGAGCTGTTTTTT

v_gene: TRBV9
abundance: .
j_gene: TRBJ1-6
d_gene: TRBD1
CDR3aa: CASSVGETGNSPLHF
CDR3nt: TGTGCCAGCAGCGTAGGGGAGACAGGGAATTCACCCCTCCACTTT

v_gene: TRBV5-1
abundance: .
j_gene: TRBJ1-1
d_gene: .
CDR3aa: CASSLAPGQIRTEAFF
CDR3nt: TGCGCCAGCAGCTTGGCCCCTGGACAGATAAGAACTGAAGCTTTCTTT

v_gene: TRBV9
abundance: .
j_gene: TRBJ2-1
d_gene: TRBD2
CDR3aa: CATSGGGLYNEQFF
CDR3nt: TGTGCCACCTCCGGGGGGGGGCTATACAATGAGCAGTTCTTC

v_gene: TRBV5-4
abundance: once
j_gene: TRBJ2-1
d_gene: TRBD2
CDR3aa: CASSFLGAGGVDEQFF
CDR3nt: TGTGCCAGCAGCTTTTTGGGTGCCGGGGGGGTAGATGAGCAGTTCTTC

v_gene: TRBV7-3
abundance: .
j_gene: TRBJ2-1
d_gene: TRBD1
CDR3aa: CASSFGQGPYNEQFF
CDR3nt: TGTGCCAGCAGCTTTGGACAGGGACCCTACAATGAGCAGTTCTTC

v_gene: TRBV6-6
abundance: .
j_gene: TRBJ1-2
d_gene: TRBD1
CDR3aa: CASSYVGQGGDYGYTF
CDR3nt: TGTGCCAGCAGTTACGTTGGACAGGGGGGAGACTATGGCTACACCTTC

v_gene: TRBV6-5
abundance: .
j_gene: TRBJ1-6
d_gene: TRBD1
CDR3aa: CASSYSPWGQSSPLHF
CDR3nt: TGTGCCAGCAGTTACTCCCCTTGGGGACAGAGTTCACCCCTCCACTTT

v_gene: TRBV27
abundance: .
j_gene: TRBJ2-6
d_gene: .
CDR3aa: CASGWGRASGANVLTF
CDR3nt: TGTGCCAGCGGATGGGGCAGGGCATCTGGGGCCAACGTCCTGACTTTC

v_gene: TRBV4-3
abundance: .
j_gene: TRBJ1-2
d_gene: .
CDR3aa: CASSQDPIGASNYGYTF
CDR3nt: TGCGCCAGCAGCCAAGATCCTATAGGGGCTTCTAACTATGGCTACACCTTC

v_gene: TRBV6-6
abundance: .
j_gene: TRBJ2-7
d_gene: .
CDR3aa: CASSSDRYEQYF
CDR3nt: TGTGCCAGCAGCTCTGACAGGTACGAGCAGTACTTC

v_gene: TRBV5-1
abundance: once
j_gene: TRBJ2-6
d_gene: .
CDR3aa: CASSPLTGGSGANVLTF
CDR3nt: TGCGCCAGCAGCCCTTTGACAGGTGGCTCTGGGGCCAACGTCCTGACTTTC

v_gene: TRBV5-4
abundance: .
j_gene: TRBJ2-3
d_gene: .
CDR3aa: CASSLYITDTQYF
CDR3nt: TGTGCCAGCAGCTTGTATATCACAGATACGCAGTATTTT

v_gene: TRBV5-1
abundance: .
j_gene: TRBJ2-7
d_gene: .
CDR3aa: CASRWSRGSYEQYF
CDR3nt: TGCGCCAGCAGATGGTCCAGGGGCTCCTACGAGCAGTACTTC

v_gene: TRBV3-1/TRBV3-2
abundance: few
j_gene: TRBJ2-7
d_gene: TRBD1
CDR3aa: CASSLTTHTGTGGWEQYF
CDR3nt: TGTGCCAGCAGTCTCACCACTCACACCGGGACAGGGGGCTGGGAGCAGTACTTC

v_gene: TRBV5-6
abundance: once
j_gene: TRBJ2-3
d_gene: TRBD2
CDR3aa: CASSSGLAGATDTQYF
CDR3nt: TGTGCCAGCAGCTCCGGACTAGCGGGGGCCACAGATACGCAGTATTTT

v_gene: TRBV14
abundance: .
j_gene: TRBJ1-5
d_gene: .
CDR3aa: CARAQGPLWGGPNQPQHF
CDR3nt: TGTGCCAGAGCACAAGGCCCTCTTTGGGGGGGCCCAAATCAGCCCCAGCATTTT

v_gene: TRBV5-1
abundance: .
j_gene: TRBJ2-5
d_gene: .
CDR3aa: CASSFRQGGVGETQYF
CDR3nt: TGCGCCAGCAGCTTCCGGCAGGGGGGAGTAGGAGAGACCCAGTACTTC

v_gene: TRBV27
abundance: .
j_gene: TRBJ2-2
d_gene: TRBD2
CDR3aa: CASSLLAGTGELFF
CDR3nt: TGTGCCAGCAGTTTACTAGCGGGCACCGGGGAGCTGTTTTTT

v_gene: TRBV9
abundance: .
j_gene: TRBJ2-2
d_gene: TRBD1
CDR3aa: CASSPSLYSGTGNTGELFF
CDR3nt: TGTGCCAGCAGTCCTAGTCTATACTCCGGGACAGGGAACACCGGGGAGCTGTTTTTT